The rows below give T cell receptor beta chains drawn from one sample of a study of response to subunit inactivated influenza vaccine. TCRdb passed the RT-PCR reads through MiXCR, listing each CDR3 protein once. The sample has approximately 500,000 distinct CDR3 sequences, 10% to 15% seen once. The source was PBMCs from blood, collected more than 35 days after vaccination. Receptors were obtained from a man aged 45 to 65 who received an inactivated influenza vaccine. CDR3s include the opening cysteine and the closing phenylalanine or tryptophan. D genes are given only for firm matches. The listing skips clone size in some rows; elsewhere it reads once, few, many or a size class.

j_gene	d_gene	v_gene	abundance	CDR3nt	CDR3aa
TRBJ2-7	.	TRBV7-9	.	TGTGCCAGCAGCCCCCCCGGCGAGCAGTACTTC	CASSPPGEQYF
TRBJ2-7	.	TRBV2	.	TGTGCCAGCAGCTGGACAGTTATTGACGAGCAGTACTTC	CASSWTVIDEQYF
TRBJ2-7	.	TRBV6-5	many	TGTGCCAGCAGTTACGCAGGGAGCTCCTACGAGCAGTACTTC	CASSYAGSSYEQYF
TRBJ2-5	TRBD2	TRBV3-1	few	TGTGCCAGCAGCCACCCGGGACTAGGGAAAGGAGAACAAGAGACCCAGTACTTC	CASSHPGLGKGEQETQYF
TRBJ2-7	.	TRBV7-2	.	TGTGCCAGCAGCTATCCGGGCCAATATTACGAGCAGTACTTC	CASSYPGQYYEQYF
TRBJ2-2	.	TRBV10-3	.	TGTGCCATCACTCCCAGTAGGTCGAACACCGGGGAGCTGTTTTTT	CAITPSRSNTGELFF
TRBJ2-6	.	TRBV6-1	few	TGTGCCAGCGCCCTATCTGGGGCCAACGTCCTGACTTTC	CASALSGANVLTF
TRBJ2-2	.	TRBV5-1	.	TGCGCCAGCAGAGAGGGTTCCACCGGGGAGCTGTTTTTT	CASREGSTGELFF
TRBJ1-1	.	TRBV12-3/TRBV12-4	many	TGTGCCAGCAGTTTTCCGTACACTGAAGCTTTCTTT	CASSFPYTEAFF
TRBJ1-2	.	TRBV6-5	.	TGTGCCAGCAGTTACGGGATACAGGGATTTCGGAGCTATGGCTACACCTTC	CASSYGIQGFRSYGYTF
TRBJ2-1	TRBD2	TRBV7-2	few	TGTGCCAGCAGGCTAGCGGGAGCTGGGAGTAATGAGCAGTTCTTC	CASRLAGAGSNEQFF
TRBJ1-4	TRBD1	TRBV18	few	TGTGCCAGCTCACCAAGGGGGCCCATCGGGGCAACTAATGAAAAACTGTTTTTT	CASSPRGPIGATNEKLFF
TRBJ1-2	.	TRBV7-8	.	TGTGCCAGCAGCTTAGGGTACGATTTGAACTATGGCTACACCTTC	CASSLGYDLNYGYTF
TRBJ2-2	.	TRBV12-3/TRBV12-4	.	TGTGCCAGCAGGGGCTACCCGAACACCGGGGAGCTGTTTTTT	CASRGYPNTGELFF
TRBJ2-5	.	TRBV5-1	.	TGCGCCAGCAGCCTACAGAGAAAAGAGACCCAGTACTTC	CASSLQRKETQYF
TRBJ1-1	.	TRBV20-1	few	TGCAGTGCTAGAGGTGCGAGACACCTGAACACTGAAGCTTTCTTT	CSARGARHLNTEAFF
TRBJ2-7	.	TRBV7-8	few	TGTGCCAGCAGCCCTGGGACCTGGAGCTACGAGCAGTACTTC	CASSPGTWSYEQYF
TRBJ2-5	.	TRBV4-3	few	TGCGCCAGCAGCCCGTCATGGGGGAGGACTCATAACCAGTACTTC	CASSPSWGRTHNQYF
TRBJ2-1	TRBD2	TRBV6-1	few	TGTGCCAGCAGCCGCTTTAGCGGGGGGGCCCTTGAGCAGTTCTTC	CASSRFSGGALEQFF
TRBJ1-1	TRBD1	TRBV29-1	few	TGCAGCGTCTGGACAGGAAGAAACACTGAAGCTTTCTTT	CSVWTGRNTEAFF
TRBJ2-7	TRBD2	TRBV4-1	many	TGCGCCAGCAGCGCCTCAGGACTAGCGGATTACTACGAGCAGTACTTC	CASSASGLADYYEQYF
TRBJ2-7	.	TRBV20-1	.	TGCAGTGCTAGACCCGTAGCGTATTCCTACGAGCAGTACTTC	CSARPVAYSYEQYF
TRBJ2-3	.	TRBV27	.	TGTGCCAGCAGTGGGGATCGGGACGGCACAGATACGCAGTATTTT	CASSGDRDGTDTQYF
TRBJ1-4	.	TRBV12-3/TRBV12-4	many	TGTGCCAGCAGTTTAGACGGGCCTAATGAAAAACTGTTTTTT	CASSLDGPNEKLFF
TRBJ2-1	TRBD2	TRBV5-5	many	TGTGCCAGCAGCTTGGATTTTAGCGGGGGGGCTTCGCGGAATGAGCAGTTCTTC	CASSLDFSGGASRNEQFF
TRBJ2-4	TRBD1	TRBV6-1	.	TGTGCCAGCAGAGAGGACAGGGAAGCCAAAAACATTCAGTACTTC	CASREDREAKNIQYF
TRBJ2-4	.	TRBV28	few	TGTGCCAGCAGTTTACCGGGGGCTAACATTCAGTACTTC	CASSLPGANIQYF
TRBJ2-7	TRBD2	TRBV27	few	TGTGCCAGCAGTTCCATACGTCTTACGGGAGGAGAGGAGCAGTACTTC	CASSSIRLTGGEEQYF
TRBJ1-5	.	TRBV20-1	few	TGCAGTGCTAGAGATATAGGCGGGGGAAGCAATCAGCCCCAGCATTTT	CSARDIGGGSNQPQHF
TRBJ2-5	.	TRBV12-3/TRBV12-4	.	TGTGCCAGCAGTTTTTTTGGCGGGGAGACCCAGTACTTC	CASSFFGGETQYF
TRBJ2-5	.	TRBV20-1	few	TGCAGTGCTCGACAGCCCCCGTTGGAGACCCAGTACTTC	CSARQPPLETQYF
TRBJ1-2	.	TRBV2	.	TGTGCCAGCAGTGCAAACTTAAACTATGGCTACACCTTC	CASSANLNYGYTF
TRBJ1-1	.	TRBV29-1	.	TGCAGCGTAGGTGGTGGAACTGAAGCTTTCTTT	CSVGGGTEAFF
TRBJ2-7	.	TRBV9	.	TGTGCCAGCAGCGTAGATGCAGGAGCCTACGAGCAGTACTTC	CASSVDAGAYEQYF
TRBJ2-5	.	TRBV6-5	many	TGTGCCAGCAGTTCACCAGGGACGGGAAAAGAGACCCAGTACTTC	CASSSPGTGKETQYF
TRBJ2-2	.	TRBV7-2	.	TGTGCCAGCCCGAAACCAGGGGGGATAAACACCGGGGAGCTGTTTTTT	CASPKPGGINTGELFF
TRBJ2-7	TRBD2	TRBV27	many	TGTGCCAGCGGACCGGGACTAGCGGGAGTCGTTTACGAGCAGTACTTC	CASGPGLAGVVYEQYF
TRBJ2-5	TRBD2	TRBV20-1	.	TGCTGTGCACCACTAGCGGGGGGAAAGCGGGGTGAGACCCAGTACTTC	CCAPLAGGKRGETQYF
TRBJ1-4	.	TRBV5-1	many	TGCGCCAGCAGCTTGTGGTCTTATAATGAAAAACTGTTTTTT	CASSLWSYNEKLFF
TRBJ2-7	TRBD1	TRBV7-2	few	TGTGCCAGCAGCGTGGGTGGGACAGGGGCCTACGAGCAGTACTTC	CASSVGGTGAYEQYF
TRBJ1-4	.	TRBV5-1	few	TGCGCCAGCAGCTTGGGCGGGGGTCTGGCGGAAAAACTGTTTTTT	CASSLGGGLAEKLFF
TRBJ2-7	.	TRBV15	few	TGTGCCACCAGCAAGGACAGCTACGAGCAGTACTTC	CATSKDSYEQYF
TRBJ1-6	.	TRBV6-5	.	TGTGCCAGCTCACAGCCTAATTCACCCCTCCACTTT	CASSQPNSPLHF
TRBJ2-3	TRBD2	TRBV12-3/TRBV12-4	few	TGTGCCAGCAGTTTATTGGCTAGCGGGGGTGGGAATACGCAGTATTTT	CASSLLASGGGNTQYF
TRBJ2-7	.	TRBV10-3	.	TGTGCCATCAGTGAGTCCTCAGGGTTCTACGAGCAGTACTTC	CAISESSGFYEQYF
TRBJ1-6	.	TRBV27	.	TGTGCCAGCAGTTTAATGGACATGGGACGTTCACCCCTCCACTTT	CASSLMDMGRSPLHF